Listed below are T cell receptor beta chains from one sample, sequenced in a study of CD8+ T cells in alopecia areata. This table comes from immunoSEQ multiplex PCR, and its TCRdb copy is limited to in-frame clones, with some not included. This table has about 140,000 clones, roughly 60% appearing once. Material for sequencing was CD4+ T cells sorted from blood. Receptors originate from a human donor in good health. Each CDR3 is given with its conserved first and last residue. Fields, in order: CDR3 DNA, CDR3 protein, V gene, D gene, clone size, J gene. A D gene is named only where the DNA matches it firmly. The size of a clone is reported for some rows only, either as once, few or many, or as a class for expanded clones.

DNA: TGTGCCAGCAGCTCCCCTGACAGAAAGAACAATGAGCAGTTCTTC; CDR3: CASSSPDRKNNEQFF; V: TRBV7-3; D: NA; size: NA; J: TRBJ2-1
DNA: TGCGCCAGCAGCTTGGGACTAGCGGGAGAGTCGTACGAGCAGTACTTC; CDR3: CASSLGLAGESYEQYF; V: TRBV5-1; D: TRBD2; size: few; J: TRBJ2-7
DNA: TGTGCCAGCAGCTTAGCGGGCACCTACGAGCAGTACTTC; CDR3: CASSLAGTYEQYF; V: TRBV7-9; D: NA; size: NA; J: TRBJ2-7
DNA: TGTGCCAGCAGTTTTAGCTACAGGGTTAAGGAAGCTTTCTTT; CDR3: CASSFSYRVKEAFF; V: TRBV28; D: NA; size: NA; J: TRBJ1-1
DNA: TGTGCCAGCAGCTTTTGGGCCCAAAGCGATCAGCCCCAGCATTTT; CDR3: CASSFWAQSDQPQHF; V: TRBV7-2; D: NA; size: NA; J: TRBJ1-5
DNA: TGTGCCAGCTCAACCTGGACAGGCCGGAACTACAATGAGCAGTTCTTC; CDR3: CASSTWTGRNYNEQFF; V: TRBV18; D: TRBD1; size: NA; J: TRBJ2-1
DNA: TGTGCCAGCAGAGGGACAGGGGATCAGCCCCAGCATTTT; CDR3: CASRGTGDQPQHF; V: TRBV2; D: TRBD1; size: NA; J: TRBJ1-5
DNA: TGCAGCGTTGAATTTGCAAGGAATGAGCAGTTCTTC; CDR3: CSVEFARNEQFF; V: TRBV29-1; D: NA; size: NA; J: TRBJ2-1
DNA: TGCGCCAGCAGCTTGTTCAGCACAGATACGCAGTATTTT; CDR3: CASSLFSTDTQYF; V: TRBV5-1; D: NA; size: NA; J: TRBJ2-3
DNA: TGTGCCAGCAGCTCGCCGGGACCGGGCTACGAGCAGTACTTC; CDR3: CASSSPGPGYEQYF; V: TRBV7-9; D: NA; size: NA; J: TRBJ2-7
DNA: TGTGCCAGCTCCCCTAACGGGGAAACCTATGGCTACACCTTC; CDR3: CASSPNGETYGYTF; V: TRBV18; D: NA; size: NA; J: TRBJ1-2